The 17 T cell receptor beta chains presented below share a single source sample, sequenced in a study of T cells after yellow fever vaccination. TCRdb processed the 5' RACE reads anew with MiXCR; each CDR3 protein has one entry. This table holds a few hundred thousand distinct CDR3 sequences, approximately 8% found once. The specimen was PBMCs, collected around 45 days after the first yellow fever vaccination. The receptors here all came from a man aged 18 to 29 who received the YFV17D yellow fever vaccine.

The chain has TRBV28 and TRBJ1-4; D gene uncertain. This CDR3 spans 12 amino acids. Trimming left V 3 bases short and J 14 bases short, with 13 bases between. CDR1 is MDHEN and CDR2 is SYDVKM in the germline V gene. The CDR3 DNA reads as TGTGCCAGCAGTTTTCAAAATCAGAATCTGTTTTTT. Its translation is CASSFQNQNLFF.

CDR3 in amino acids: CSARGVSGRPSMNTEAFF. In nucleotides, the CDR3 is TGCAGTGCTAGAGGGGTCTCGGGAAGGCCATCCATGAACACTGAAGCTTTCTTT. V usage is TRBV20-1 and J usage is TRBJ1-1; D ambiguous. V shed 1 base and J shed 0 bases, with 21 bases lying between them. Per germline, CDR1 DFQATT and CDR2 SNEGSKA (reference sequence). The CDR3 extends over 18 amino acids.

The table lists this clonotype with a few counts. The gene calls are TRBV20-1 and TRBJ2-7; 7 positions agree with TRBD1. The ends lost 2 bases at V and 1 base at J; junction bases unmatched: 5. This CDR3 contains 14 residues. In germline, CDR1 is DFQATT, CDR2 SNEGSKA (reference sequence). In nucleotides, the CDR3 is TGCAGTGCTAGACCGGACAGGAGATCCTACGAGCAGTACTTC. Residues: CSARPDRRSYEQYF.

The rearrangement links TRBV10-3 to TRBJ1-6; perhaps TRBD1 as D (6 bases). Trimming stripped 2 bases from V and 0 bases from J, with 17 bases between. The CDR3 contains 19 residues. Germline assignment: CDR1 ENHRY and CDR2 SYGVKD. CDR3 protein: CAISEPGHTSSSYNSPLHF. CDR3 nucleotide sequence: TGTGCCATCAGTGAGCCGGGACACACCTCAAGCTCCTATAATTCACCCCTCCACTTT.

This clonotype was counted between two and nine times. The CDR3 reads CASSPVAGGSPLHF. CDR3 bases: TGTGCCAGCAGCCCCGTCGCAGGGGGTTCACCCCTCCACTTT. V usage is TRBV3-1 and J usage is TRBJ1-6, with 7 bases fitting TRBD1. The CDR3 runs 14 residues. CDR1 is LGHDT and CDR2 is YNNKEL in the germline V gene (reference sequence). Trimming removed 4 bases from V and 9 bases from J; junction bases left unmatched: 6.

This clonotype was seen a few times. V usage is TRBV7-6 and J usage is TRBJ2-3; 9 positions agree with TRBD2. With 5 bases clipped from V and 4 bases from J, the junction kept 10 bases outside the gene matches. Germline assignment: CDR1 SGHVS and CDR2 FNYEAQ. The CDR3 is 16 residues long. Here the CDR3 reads CASSPHLAGVSDTQYF. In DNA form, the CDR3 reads TGTGCCAGCAGCCCCCATTTAGCGGGGGTCTCAGATACGCAGTATTTT.

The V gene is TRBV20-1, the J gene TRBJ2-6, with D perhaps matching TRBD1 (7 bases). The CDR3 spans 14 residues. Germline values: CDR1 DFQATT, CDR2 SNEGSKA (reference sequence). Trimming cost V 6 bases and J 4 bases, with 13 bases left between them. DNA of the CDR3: TGCAGTGCGACTAGGGGGCTAGGGGCCAACGTCCTGACTTTC. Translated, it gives CSATRGLGANVLTF.

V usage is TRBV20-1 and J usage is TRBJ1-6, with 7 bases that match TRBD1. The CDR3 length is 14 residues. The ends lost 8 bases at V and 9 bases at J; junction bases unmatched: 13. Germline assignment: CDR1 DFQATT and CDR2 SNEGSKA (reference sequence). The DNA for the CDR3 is TGCAGTCCGACAGGGACCAAGCCTGGTTCACCCCTCCACTTT. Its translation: CSPTGTKPGSPLHF.

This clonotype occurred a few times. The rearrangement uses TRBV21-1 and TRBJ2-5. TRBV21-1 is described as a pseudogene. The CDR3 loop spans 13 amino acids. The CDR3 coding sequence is TGTGCCAGCAGCAAAGACTCGCAAGAGACCCAGTACTTC. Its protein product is CASSKDSQETQYF.

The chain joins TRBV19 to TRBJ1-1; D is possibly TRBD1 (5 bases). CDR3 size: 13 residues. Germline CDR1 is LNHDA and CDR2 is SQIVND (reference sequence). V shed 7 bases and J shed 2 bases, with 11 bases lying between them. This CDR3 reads CASMGLLNTEAFF. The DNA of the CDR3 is TGTGCCAGTATGGGGCTCCTAAACACTGAAGCTTTCTTT.

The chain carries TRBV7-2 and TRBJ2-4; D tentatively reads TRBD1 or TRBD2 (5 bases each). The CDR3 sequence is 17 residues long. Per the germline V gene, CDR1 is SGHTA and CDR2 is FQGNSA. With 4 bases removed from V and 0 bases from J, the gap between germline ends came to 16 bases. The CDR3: CASSSGTTRLAKNIQYF. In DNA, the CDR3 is TGTGCCAGCAGCTCCGGGACCACCCGGCTAGCCAAAAACATTCAGTACTTC.

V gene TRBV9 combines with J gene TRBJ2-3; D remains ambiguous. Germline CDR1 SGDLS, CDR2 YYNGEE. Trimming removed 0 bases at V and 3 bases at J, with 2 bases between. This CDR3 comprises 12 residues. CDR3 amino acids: CASSVATDTQYF. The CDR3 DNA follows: TGTGCCAGCAGCGTAGCTACAGATACGCAGTATTTT.

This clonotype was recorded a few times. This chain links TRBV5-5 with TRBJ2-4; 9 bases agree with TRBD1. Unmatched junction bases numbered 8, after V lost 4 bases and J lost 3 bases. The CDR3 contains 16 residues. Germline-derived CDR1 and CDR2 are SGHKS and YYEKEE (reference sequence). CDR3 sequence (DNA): TGTGCCAGCAGCGGTTCACAGGGGGCCGGCAAAAACATTCAGTACTTC. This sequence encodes CASSGSQGAGKNIQYF.

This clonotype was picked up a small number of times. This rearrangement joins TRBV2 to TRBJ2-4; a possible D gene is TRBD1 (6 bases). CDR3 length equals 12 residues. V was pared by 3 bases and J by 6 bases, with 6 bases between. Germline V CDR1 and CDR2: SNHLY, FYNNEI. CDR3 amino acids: CASSEDRNIQYF. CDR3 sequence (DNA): TGTGCCAGCAGTGAGGACAGAAACATTCAGTACTTC.

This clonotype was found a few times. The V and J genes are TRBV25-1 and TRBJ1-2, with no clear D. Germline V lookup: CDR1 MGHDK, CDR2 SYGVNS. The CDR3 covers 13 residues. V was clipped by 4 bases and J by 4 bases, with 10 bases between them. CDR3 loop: CASSGDASYGYTF. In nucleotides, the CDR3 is TGTGCCAGCAGTGGCGACGCCAGCTATGGCTACACCTTC.

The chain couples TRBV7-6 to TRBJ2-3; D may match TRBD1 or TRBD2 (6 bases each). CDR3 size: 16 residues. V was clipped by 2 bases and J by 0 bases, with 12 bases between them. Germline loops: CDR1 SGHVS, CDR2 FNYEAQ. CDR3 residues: CASSLYGGLSTDTQYF. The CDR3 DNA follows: TGTGCCAGCAGCTTATATGGGGGGCTCAGCACAGATACGCAGTATTTT.

In DNA form, the CDR3 reads TGTGCCAGCAGCTTAGCAGGTGCCTATGGCTACACCTTC. It codes for CASSLAGAYGYTF. J is TRBJ1-2 and V is TRBV7-9; D ambiguous. Trimming removed 0 bases from V and 4 bases from J, with 6 bases in between. Germline values: CDR1 SEHNR, CDR2 FQNEAQ (reference sequence). The CDR3 extends over 13 amino acids.